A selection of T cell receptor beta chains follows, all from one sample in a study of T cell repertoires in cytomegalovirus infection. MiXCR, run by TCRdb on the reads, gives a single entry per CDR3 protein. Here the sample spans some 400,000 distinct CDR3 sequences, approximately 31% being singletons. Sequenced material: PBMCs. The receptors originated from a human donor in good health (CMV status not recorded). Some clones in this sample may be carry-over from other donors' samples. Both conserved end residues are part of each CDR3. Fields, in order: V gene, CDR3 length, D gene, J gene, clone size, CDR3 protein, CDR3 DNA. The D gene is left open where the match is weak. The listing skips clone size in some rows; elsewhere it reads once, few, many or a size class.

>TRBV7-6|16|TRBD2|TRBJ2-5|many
CASSLEASGERETQYF
TGTGCCAGCAGCTTAGAGGCTAGCGGGGAGCGGGAGACCCAGTACTTC
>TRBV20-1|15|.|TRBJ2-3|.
CSAPIRAGFTDMQYF
TGCAGTGCCCCCATCCGGGCGGGGTTCACAGATATGCAGTATTTT
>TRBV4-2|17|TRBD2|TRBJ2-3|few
CASSQVGRRGVTDTQYF
TGTGCCAGCAGCCAGGTGGGGAGGCGGGGGGTCACAGATACGCAGTATTTT
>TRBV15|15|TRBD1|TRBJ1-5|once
CATSRHGTGDQPQHF
TGTGCCACCAGCAGGCATGGGACAGGGGATCAGCCCCAGCATTTT
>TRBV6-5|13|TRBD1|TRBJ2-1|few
CASSSTGVDEQFF
TGTGCCAGCAGTTCGACAGGGGTCGATGAGCAGTTCTTC
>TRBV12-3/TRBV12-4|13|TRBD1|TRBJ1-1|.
CASRPPTGTEAFF
TGTGCCAGCAGGCCTCCGACAGGGACTGAAGCTTTCTTT
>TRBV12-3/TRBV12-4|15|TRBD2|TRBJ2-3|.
CASRFSGDGTDTQYF
TGTGCCAGCAGATTTAGCGGGGACGGCACAGATACGCAGTATTTT
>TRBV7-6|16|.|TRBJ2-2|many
CASSFHQGADTGELFF
TGTGCCAGCAGCTTTCACCAGGGAGCCGACACCGGGGAGCTGTTTTTT
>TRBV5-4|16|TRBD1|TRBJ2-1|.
CASSKDNRGGKNEQFF
TGTGCCAGCAGCAAAGACAACAGGGGCGGAAAGAATGAGCAGTTCTTC
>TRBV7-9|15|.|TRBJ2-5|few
CASSLAVDTQETQYF
TGTGCCAGCAGCTTAGCGGTAGACACCCAAGAGACCCAGTACTTC
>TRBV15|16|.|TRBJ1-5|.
CATSRARSRENQPQHF
TGTGCCACCAGCAGAGCCCGGTCGCGGGAGAATCAGCCCCAGCATTTT
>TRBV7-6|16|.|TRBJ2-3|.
CASSLSGGPSTDTQYF
TGTGCCAGCAGCCTCTCCGGGGGGCCCAGCACAGATACGCAGTATTTT
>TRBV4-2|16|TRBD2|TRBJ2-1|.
CASSQGASGDYNEHFF
TGTGCCAGCAGCCAAGGGGCTAGCGGGGATTACAATGAGCATTTCTTC
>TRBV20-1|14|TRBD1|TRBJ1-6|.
CSARKGTGDSPLHF
TGCAGTGCCCGGAAGGGGACAGGGGATTCACCCCTCCACTTT
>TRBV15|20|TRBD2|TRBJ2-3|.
CATSRDLGAPSGGSTDTQYF
TGTGCCACCAGCAGAGATCTGGGGGCACCTAGCGGGGGTAGCACAGATACGCAGTATTTT
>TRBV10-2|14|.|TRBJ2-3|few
CASSDLTGLDTQYF
TGCGCCAGCAGTGACCTAACAGGGCTCGATACGCAGTATTTT
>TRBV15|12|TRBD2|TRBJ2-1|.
CATSPPGGRQFF
TGTGCCACCAGCCCCCCGGGGGGTAGGCAGTTCTTC
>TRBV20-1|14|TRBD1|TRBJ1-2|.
CSAQKVRTGHGYTF
TGCAGTGCTCAAAAGGTCCGGACAGGTCATGGCTACACCTTC
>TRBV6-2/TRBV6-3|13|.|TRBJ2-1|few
CASSYSISNEQFF
TGTGCCAGCAGTTACTCGATATCGAATGAGCAGTTCTTC
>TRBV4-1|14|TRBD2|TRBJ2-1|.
CASTGLGFSDEQFF
TGCGCCAGCACGGGACTAGGTTTTTCGGATGAGCAGTTCTTC
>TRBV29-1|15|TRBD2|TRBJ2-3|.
CSVQTGTSGADTQYF
TGCAGCGTTCAGACCGGGACTAGCGGGGCGGATACGCAGTATTTT
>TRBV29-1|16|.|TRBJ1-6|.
CSVEEPRHGLNSPLHF
TGCAGCGTTGAAGAACCCCGGCATGGTCTAAATTCACCCCTCCACTTT
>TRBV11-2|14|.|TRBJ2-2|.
CASTWWQNTGELFF
TGTGCCAGCACCTGGTGGCAGAACACCGGGGAGCTGTTTTTT
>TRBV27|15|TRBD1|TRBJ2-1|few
CASSKQGASRDEQFF
TGTGCCAGCAGTAAACAGGGGGCCAGCAGGGATGAGCAGTTCTTC
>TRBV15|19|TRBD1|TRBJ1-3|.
CATSRGPRDSGFSGNTIYF
TGTGCCACCAGCAGAGGTCCCCGGGACAGCGGTTTCTCTGGAAACACCATATATTTT